This TCR beta chain was captured in a study of monozygotic twins with inflammatory bowel disease. Study results and caveats: The co-twins with IBD showed lower TCRbeta diversity (inverse Simpson) than their healthy siblings. Repertoires of patients may have been made more variable by differing immunosuppressive treatments. There was no support for any single strong signal or clonotype associated with IBD.

As regards this clonotype: Its matching antigen is unknown.

TCRdb derives one entry per CDR3 protein from the 5' RACE reads, leaving out DNA. This repertoire comprises some 300,000 distinct CDR3 sequences; its ten largest clones make up about 5%. Per the germline V gene, CDR1 is LNHDA and CDR2 is SQIVND (reference sequence). The CDR3 spans 15 residues. The chain is built from TRBV19 and TRBJ2-5; checking the TCRdb D call of TRBD1 is not possible without DNA. The sequenced material came from blood. The sequence was obtained from a human donor with ulcerative colitis or Crohn's disease, or a healthy co-twin of an affected twin (not recorded which). This CDR3 is CASSWGSRYQETQYF.